Listed below are T cell receptor beta chains from one sample, sequenced in a study of brain T cells in children with intractable seizures. Profiled with immunoSEQ multiplex PCR; TCRdb holds only in-frame clones, not every one. The table records around 340,000 clones, over 90% of them present only once. The input for sequencing was peripheral blood, taken around 5 months after surgery. Receptor source: a boy less than two years old with tuberous sclerosis and intractable seizures. The CDR3 runs from the conserved cysteine through the conserved F or W. Fields, in order: clone size, D gene, J gene, V gene, CDR3 protein, CDR3 DNA. A D gene is named only where the DNA matches it firmly. A row's size may be missing; if present it is once, few, many or a size class.

abundance: .
d_gene: TRBD2
j_gene: TRBJ2-1
v_gene: TRBV2
CDR3aa: CASSGRAGGWLF
CDR3nt: TGTGCCAGCAGCGGGCGTGCGGGGGGGTGGCTCTTC

abundance: .
d_gene: .
j_gene: TRBJ2-7
v_gene: TRBV27
CDR3aa: CASSFGRAYEQYF
CDR3nt: TGTGCCAGCAGTTTCGGCAGGGCCTACGAGCAGTACTTC

abundance: .
d_gene: TRBD2
j_gene: TRBJ2-2
v_gene: TRBV6-5
CDR3aa: CASVSGGTGELFF
CDR3nt: TGTGCCAGCGTATCGGGAGGGACCGGGGAGCTGTTTTTT

abundance: .
d_gene: .
j_gene: TRBJ2-7
v_gene: TRBV7-8
CDR3aa: CASSQGRVYEQYF
CDR3nt: TGTGCCAGCAGCCAGGGACGGGTCTACGAGCAGTACTTC

abundance: once
d_gene: .
j_gene: TRBJ2-1
v_gene: TRBV28
CDR3aa: CASSYPDQSVNEQFF
CDR3nt: TGTGCCAGCAGTTACCCGGACCAGTCGGTCAATGAGCAGTTCTTC

abundance: .
d_gene: .
j_gene: TRBJ2-3
v_gene: TRBV10-3
CDR3aa: CAISGERSRSTDTQYF
CDR3nt: TGTGCCATCAGTGGGGAGCGGTCCCGTAGCACAGATACGCAGTATTTT

abundance: .
d_gene: TRBD2
j_gene: TRBJ2-3
v_gene: TRBV7-9
CDR3aa: CASSSGLAVTDTQYF
CDR3nt: TGTGCCAGCAGCTCAGGACTAGCGGTCACAGATACGCAGTATTTT

abundance: .
d_gene: .
j_gene: TRBJ1-5
v_gene: TRBV7-8
CDR3aa: CASSLNAGWGNQPQHF
CDR3nt: TGTGCCAGCAGCTTAAACGCAGGGTGGGGGAATCAGCCCCAGCATTTT

abundance: .
d_gene: .
j_gene: TRBJ1-4
v_gene: TRBV11-2
CDR3aa: CASSLTGVNEKLFF
CDR3nt: TGTGCCAGCAGCTTAACAGGAGTAAATGAAAAACTGTTTTTT

abundance: few
d_gene: .
j_gene: TRBJ1-5
v_gene: TRBV2
CDR3aa: CASSLWTVRNQPQHF
CDR3nt: TGTGCCAGCAGCCTCTGGACGGTGCGCAATCAGCCCCAGCATTTT

abundance: .
d_gene: TRBD1
j_gene: TRBJ1-6
v_gene: TRBV12-5
CDR3aa: CASGLVVRTGTANNSPLHF
CDR3nt: TGTGCTAGTGGTTTGGTGGTTCGTACCGGGACAGCGAATAATTCACCCCTCCACTTT

abundance: .
d_gene: TRBD2
j_gene: TRBJ2-1
v_gene: TRBV6-5
CDR3aa: CASNPGGIYNEQFF
CDR3nt: TGTGCCAGCAATCCCGGGGGGATATACAATGAGCAGTTCTTC

abundance: .
d_gene: .
j_gene: TRBJ1-3
v_gene: TRBV19
CDR3aa: CASSIQGGLGGNTIYF
CDR3nt: TGTGCCAGTAGTATACAGGGCGGTCTGGGTGGAAACACCATATATTTT

abundance: .
d_gene: .
j_gene: TRBJ2-7
v_gene: TRBV30
CDR3aa: CAWSVGRNYEQYF
CDR3nt: TGTGCCTGGAGCGTGGGACGGAACTACGAGCAGTACTTC

abundance: .
d_gene: .
j_gene: TRBJ2-5
v_gene: TRBV11-2
CDR3aa: CASSRDGWETQYF
CDR3nt: TGTGCCAGCAGCCGAGACGGGTGGGAGACCCAGTACTTC

abundance: .
d_gene: .
j_gene: TRBJ2-7
v_gene: TRBV19
CDR3aa: CASSILAGNEQYF
CDR3nt: .

abundance: few
d_gene: .
j_gene: TRBJ1-1
v_gene: TRBV7-2
CDR3aa: CASSSILRGDEAFF
CDR3nt: TGTGCCAGCAGCTCAATCCTCAGGGGAGATGAAGCTTTCTTT

abundance: .
d_gene: .
j_gene: TRBJ1-2
v_gene: TRBV7-2
CDR3aa: CASSPGTLGPYGYTF
CDR3nt: TGTGCCAGCAGCCCAGGGACATTGGGTCCCTATGGCTACACCTTC

abundance: .
d_gene: .
j_gene: TRBJ1-3
v_gene: TRBV7-9
CDR3aa: CASSLGQDSGNTIYF
CDR3nt: TGTGCCAGCAGCTTAGGACAGGACTCTGGAAACACCATATATTTT

abundance: .
d_gene: .
j_gene: TRBJ1-2
v_gene: TRBV30
CDR3aa: CAWRPGVFGDRKGYTF
CDR3nt: TGTGCCTGGAGACCGGGTGTATTTGGGGATCGGAAAGGCTACACCTTC

abundance: .
d_gene: .
j_gene: TRBJ2-7
v_gene: TRBV7-6
CDR3aa: CASSLAGGYEQYF
CDR3nt: TGTGCCAGCAGCTTAGCAGGGGGGTACGAGCAGTACTTC

abundance: .
d_gene: .
j_gene: TRBJ1-5
v_gene: TRBV24-1
CDR3aa: CATRGDPCPQHF
CDR3nt: TGTGCCACCAGGGGGGACCCATGCCCCCAGCATTTT

abundance: .
d_gene: .
j_gene: TRBJ2-7
v_gene: TRBV11-3
CDR3aa: CASSLGGAGEQYF
CDR3nt: TGTGCCAGCAGCTTAGGTGGGGCTGGTGAGCAGTACTTC

abundance: .
d_gene: .
j_gene: TRBJ2-5
v_gene: TRBV21-1
CDR3aa: CASSAGHHPEPETQYF
CDR3nt: TGTGCCAGCAGCGCGGGACACCACCCCGAACCAGAGACCCAGTACTTC

abundance: .
d_gene: .
j_gene: TRBJ1-4
v_gene: TRBV30
CDR3aa: CAYGQSNEKLFF
CDR3nt: TGTGCGTATGGACAGTCAAATGAAAAACTGTTTTTT

abundance: .
d_gene: TRBD1
j_gene: TRBJ2-2
v_gene: TRBV5-1
CDR3aa: CASSLLLDRDPGELFF
CDR3nt: TGCGCCAGCAGCTTGTTACTGGACAGGGACCCCGGGGAGCTGTTTTTT

abundance: once
d_gene: .
j_gene: TRBJ1-2
v_gene: TRBV6-5
CDR3aa: CASWTSGEDFYGYTF
CDR3nt: TGTGCCAGCTGGACATCGGGGGAGGATTTTTATGGCTACACCTTC

abundance: once
d_gene: .
j_gene: TRBJ2-5
v_gene: TRBV5-6
CDR3aa: CASSPPIGTQYF
CDR3nt: TGTGCCAGCAGCCCGCCCATTGGGACCCAGTACTTC

abundance: .
d_gene: .
j_gene: TRBJ1-3
v_gene: TRBV6-6
CDR3aa: CASISGNTIYF
CDR3nt: TGTGCCAGCATTTCTGGAAACACCATATATTTT

abundance: .
d_gene: .
j_gene: TRBJ2-1
v_gene: TRBV15
CDR3aa: CATSRVGGRYNEQFF
CDR3nt: TGTGCCACCAGCAGAGTAGGCGGCCGCTACAATGAGCAGTTCTTC

abundance: .
d_gene: .
j_gene: TRBJ2-1
v_gene: TRBV2
CDR3aa: CASREEWDSRDEQFF
CDR3nt: TGTGCCAGCAGAGAGGAGTGGGATTCAAGGGATGAGCAGTTCTTC

abundance: .
d_gene: .
j_gene: TRBJ1-2
v_gene: TRBV9
CDR3aa: CASSVGTNNYGYTF
CDR3nt: TGTGCCAGCAGCGTAGGGACAAATAACTATGGCTACACCTTC

abundance: .
d_gene: .
j_gene: TRBJ1-2
v_gene: TRBV5-6
CDR3aa: CATTGGGGYGYTF
CDR3nt: TGTGCCACCACTGGGGGGGGTGGCTATGGCTACACCTTC

abundance: few
d_gene: .
j_gene: TRBJ1-5
v_gene: TRBV7-2
CDR3aa: CASSLGGPVPQHF
CDR3nt: TGTGCCAGCAGCTTAGGTGGTCCTGTGCCCCAGCATTTT

abundance: .
d_gene: .
j_gene: TRBJ1-2
v_gene: TRBV5-8
CDR3aa: CASSLKDRARGYTF
CDR3nt: TGTGCCAGCAGCTTGAAGGACAGAGCCCGTGGCTACACCTTC

abundance: .
d_gene: .
j_gene: TRBJ2-3
v_gene: TRBV6-6
CDR3aa: CASSYGGGRTDTQYF
CDR3nt: TGTGCCAGCAGTTACGGCGGGGGCCGCACAGATACGCAGTATTTT

abundance: .
d_gene: TRBD1
j_gene: TRBJ2-7
v_gene: TRBV7-9
CDR3aa: CASSSGTVTYEQYF
CDR3nt: TGTGCCAGCAGCTCCGGGACAGTTACCTACGAGCAGTACTTC

abundance: .
d_gene: TRBD1
j_gene: TRBJ1-2
v_gene: TRBV7-8
CDR3aa: CASSLAVTGGGGGYTF
CDR3nt: TGTGCCAGCAGCTTAGCGGTGACAGGGGGCGGAGGTGGCTACACCTTC

abundance: .
d_gene: .
j_gene: TRBJ2-7
v_gene: TRBV13
CDR3aa: CASSSWGAGVTYEQYF
CDR3nt: TGTGCCAGCAGCTCCTGGGGGGCGGGCGTTACCTACGAGCAGTACTTC

abundance: .
d_gene: .
j_gene: TRBJ2-7
v_gene: TRBV12-3/TRBV12-4
CDR3aa: CASSLSVEQYF
CDR3nt: TGTGCCAGCAGTTTATCGGTCGAGCAGTACTTC

abundance: .
d_gene: .
j_gene: TRBJ1-1
v_gene: TRBV21-1
CDR3aa: CASSKAFF
CDR3nt: TGTGCCAGCAGCAAAGCTTTCTTT

abundance: once
d_gene: TRBD1
j_gene: TRBJ1-2
v_gene: TRBV19
CDR3aa: CASRERGETGLGRSYTF
CDR3nt: TGTGCCAGTCGGGAGAGGGGGGAGACAGGGTTGGGAAGAAGCTACACCTTC

abundance: .
d_gene: TRBD2
j_gene: TRBJ2-7
v_gene: TRBV11-3
CDR3aa: CASSPWTSGRNYEQYF
CDR3nt: TGTGCCAGCAGCCCGTGGACTAGCGGTAGGAACTACGAGCAGTACTTC

abundance: .
d_gene: .
j_gene: TRBJ2-1
v_gene: TRBV7-9
CDR3aa: CASSLVGGEQFF
CDR3nt: TGTGCCAGCAGCTTAGTCGGGGGTGAGCAGTTCTTC

abundance: .
d_gene: TRBD1
j_gene: TRBJ2-7
v_gene: TRBV30
CDR3aa: CAWSGDSYYEQYF
CDR3nt: TGTGCCTGGAGTGGGGACAGCTACTACGAGCAGTACTTC

abundance: .
d_gene: .
j_gene: TRBJ2-7
v_gene: TRBV10-3
CDR3aa: CAISSPGTTLGEQYF
CDR3nt: TGTGCCATCTCTAGTCCGGGCACTACATTGGGAGAGCAGTACTTC

abundance: .
d_gene: TRBD1
j_gene: TRBJ1-1
v_gene: TRBV3-1/TRBV3-2
CDR3aa: CASSLGDRAMNTEAFF
CDR3nt: TGTGCCAGCAGCCTGGGGGACAGGGCCATGAACACTGAAGCTTTCTTT

abundance: .
d_gene: .
j_gene: TRBJ2-3
v_gene: TRBV9
CDR3aa: CASSVGPQQRTDTQYF
CDR3nt: TGTGCCAGCAGCGTAGGACCTCAGCAACGCACAGATACGCAGTATTTT

abundance: .
d_gene: .
j_gene: TRBJ2-6
v_gene: TRBV7-6
CDR3aa: CASSLEESGHGSGANVLTF
CDR3nt: TGTGCCAGCAGCTTAGAAGAGTCGGGACACGGGTCTGGGGCCAACGTCCTGACTTTC

abundance: .
d_gene: .
j_gene: TRBJ2-1
v_gene: TRBV5-4
CDR3aa: CASSLSSSYNEQFF
CDR3nt: TGTGCCAGCAGCTTGTCCTCCTCCTACAATGAGCAGTTCTTC

abundance: .
d_gene: .
j_gene: TRBJ2-3
v_gene: TRBV6-4
CDR3aa: CASSAGLADTQYF
CDR3nt: TGTGCCAGCAGCGCCGGGCTAGCTGATACGCAGTATTTT